Detailed here is one TCR beta chain. Other DNA sequences in this sample translate to the same CDR3. This sample stems from a study of OX40 agonist ivuxolimab in advanced cancers. The protocol was immunoSEQ multiplex PCR, while the TCRdb copy is restricted to in-frame clones and leaves out a portion. The repertoire holds roughly 67,000 clones, 88% seen once, with approximately 4.7% in the top ten. The germline V and J ends were trimmed by 0 bases and 2 bases, with 9 bases remaining between them. The CDR3 extends over 14 amino acids. Germline V lookup: CDR1 SGDLS, CDR2 YYNGEE. The sample in question was CD4+ or CD8+ T cells sorted from blood, obtained in a trial of the OX40 agonist ivuxolimab. The TCR sequence derives from an adult with an advanced solid tumor such as melanoma, head and neck, liver or kidney cancer. V and J are TRBV9 and TRBJ2-7, with D possibly matching TRBD2 (5 bases). The CDR3 DNA reads TGTGCCAGCAGCGTAGGTGAGGGCGCCTACGAGCAGTACTTC. As protein: CASSVGEGAYEQYF.